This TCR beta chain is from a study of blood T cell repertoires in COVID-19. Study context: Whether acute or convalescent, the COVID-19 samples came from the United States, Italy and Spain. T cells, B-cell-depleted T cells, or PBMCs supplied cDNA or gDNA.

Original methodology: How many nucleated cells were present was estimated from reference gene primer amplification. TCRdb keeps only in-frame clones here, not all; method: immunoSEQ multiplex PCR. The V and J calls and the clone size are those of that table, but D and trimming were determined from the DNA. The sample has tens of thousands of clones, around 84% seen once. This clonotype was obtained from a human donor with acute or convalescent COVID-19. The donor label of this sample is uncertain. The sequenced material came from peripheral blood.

The CDR3 DNA reads TGCGCCAGCACCGGGGAAGCGGGGGACGGTGAGCAGTTCTTC. This encodes CASTGEAGDGEQFF. The chain has TRBV5-1 and TRBJ2-1; 8 nucleotides agree with TRBD2. The germline gives CDR1 SGHRS, CDR2 YFSETQ. Germline trimming cut 6 bases from V and 9 bases from J; bases unmatched to any gene: 11. The CDR3 totals 14 residues.